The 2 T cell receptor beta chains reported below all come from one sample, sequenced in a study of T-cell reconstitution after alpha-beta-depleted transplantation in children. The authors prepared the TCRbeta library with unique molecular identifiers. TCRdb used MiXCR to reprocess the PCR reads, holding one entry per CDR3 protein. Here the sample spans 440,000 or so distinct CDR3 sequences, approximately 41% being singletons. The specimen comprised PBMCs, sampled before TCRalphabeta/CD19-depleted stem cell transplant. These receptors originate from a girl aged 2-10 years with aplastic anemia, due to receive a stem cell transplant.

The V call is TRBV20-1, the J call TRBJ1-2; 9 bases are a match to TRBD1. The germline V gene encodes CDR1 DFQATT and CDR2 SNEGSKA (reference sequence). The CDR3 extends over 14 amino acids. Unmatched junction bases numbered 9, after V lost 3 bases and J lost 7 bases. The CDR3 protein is CSASAQGALGGYTF. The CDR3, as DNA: TGCAGTGCTAGCGCACAGGGGGCGCTGGGTGGCTACACCTTC.

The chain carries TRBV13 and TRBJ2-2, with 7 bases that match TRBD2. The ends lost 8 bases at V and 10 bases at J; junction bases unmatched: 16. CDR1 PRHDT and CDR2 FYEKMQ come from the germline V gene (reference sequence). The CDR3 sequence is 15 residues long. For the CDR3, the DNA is TGTGCCAGCGCTGGTCGGGAGGTCCCGTACCCGGAGCTGTTTTTT. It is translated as CASAGREVPYPELFF. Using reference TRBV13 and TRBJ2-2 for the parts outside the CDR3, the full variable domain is AAGVIQSPRHLIKEKRETATLKCYPIPRHDTVYWYQQGPGQDPQFLISFYEKMQSDKGSIPDRFSAQQFSDYHSELNMSSLELGDSALYFCASAGREVPYPELFFGEGSRLTVL.